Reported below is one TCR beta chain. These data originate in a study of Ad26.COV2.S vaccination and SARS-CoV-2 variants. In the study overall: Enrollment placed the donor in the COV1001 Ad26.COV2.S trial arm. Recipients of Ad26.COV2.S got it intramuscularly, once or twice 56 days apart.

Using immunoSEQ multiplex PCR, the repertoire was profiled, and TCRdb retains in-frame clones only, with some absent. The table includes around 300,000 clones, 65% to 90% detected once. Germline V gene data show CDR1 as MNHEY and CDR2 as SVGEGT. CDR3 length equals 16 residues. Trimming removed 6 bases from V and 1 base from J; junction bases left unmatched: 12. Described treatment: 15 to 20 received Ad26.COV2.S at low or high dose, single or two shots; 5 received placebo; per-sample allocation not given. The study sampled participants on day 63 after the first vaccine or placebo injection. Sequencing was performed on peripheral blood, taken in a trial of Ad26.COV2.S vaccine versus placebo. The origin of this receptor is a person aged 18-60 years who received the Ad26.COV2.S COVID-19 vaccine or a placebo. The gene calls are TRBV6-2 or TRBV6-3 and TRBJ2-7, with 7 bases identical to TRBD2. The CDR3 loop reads CASSPFGAGTSYEQYF. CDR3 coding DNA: TGTGCCAGCAGCCCTTTTGGAGCGGGGACTTCCTACGAGCAGTACTTC.